This T cell receptor beta chain was profiled in a study of cytomegalovirus exposure and HLA in healthy donors. Libraries were prepared by immunoSEQ multiplex PCR; TCRdb keeps only in-frame clonotypes and omits some of them. Here the sample spans under 200,000 clones, around 96% being singletons. A word on this clone: Its antigen is unidentified.

This CDR3 contains 16 residues. Germline CDR1 and CDR2: SGHRS and YFSETQ. After removal of 5 bases from V and 1 base from J, the junction contained 11 bases not matched to a gene. General study results and limits: TCR beta chains numbering 150 to 200 were designated cytomegalovirus-associated. In vitro confirmation showed three CMV-associated chains to be CMV antigen specific.

Sequenced input: PBMCs. This clonotype originated in a woman between 18 and 29 years old in good health and CMV-seronegative. This chain uses TRBV5-1 with TRBJ1-1; 7 bases fit TRBD1. In DNA form, the CDR3 reads TGCGCCAGCAGACTTGTCCCGGGACAGCGGAACACTGAAGCTTTCTTT. The encoded protein is CASRLVPGQRNTEAFF.